These 27 T cell receptor beta chains came from one sample sequenced in a study of cytomegalovirus exposure and HLA in healthy donors. In the PCR, 60 Vbeta and 13 Jbeta primers were used. Method: immunoSEQ multiplex PCR; TCRdb's copy keeps in-frame clones and lacks some. The sample holds 80,000 to 100,000 clones, 65% to 80% seen once. Sequenced material: PBMCs. The source is a woman in her late teens or twenties in good health and CMV-seropositive.

This chain uses TRBV5-1 with TRBJ2-7, with 13 bases aligning to TRBD2. J was trimmed by 1 base and V by 5 bases; bases with no gene match: 6. The length of the CDR3 is 16 residues. Germline V gene data show CDR1 as SGHRS and CDR2 as YFSETQ. In DNA form, the CDR3 reads TGCGCCAGCAGGGTGGGGACTAGCGGGATGTCCTACGAGCAGTACTTC. Translating it yields CASRVGTSGMSYEQYF.

In this sample, this clone turned up a few times. This sequence joins TRBV18 and TRBJ2-7; D gene uncertain. The CDR3 runs to 13 residues. Trimming took off 2 bases at V and 0 bases at J, with 5 bases between the two ends. Looked up from germline, CDR1 is KGHSH and CDR2 is LQKENI. The CDR3 sequence is CASSPTNSYEQYF. CDR3 sequence (DNA): TGTGCCAGCTCACCAACAAACTCCTACGAGCAGTACTTC.

Worth noting for this clone: The conserved final phenylalanine or tryptophan is absent from the CDR3, which likely points to a read error. The limits of the CDR3 on the DNA are not certain, so only TCRdb's listed CDR3 is given. This chain uses TRBV5-4 with TRBJ1-2; the DNA was not used to check the table's D call, TRBD1. Inclusive of both ends, the CDR3 amounts to 12 amino acids. The germline gives CDR1 SGHNT, CDR2 YYREEE (reference sequence). CDR3 region: CASSNDIEYEVQ.

The genes are TRBV6-5 and TRBJ2-5, with D possibly matching TRBD2 (5 bases). Germline assignment: CDR1 MNHEY and CDR2 SVGAGI. This CDR3 has 14 amino acids. V was pared by 2 bases and J by 4 bases, with 11 bases between. CDR3 coding DNA: TGTGCCAGCAGTTACCGGCTAGGAGGAGAGACCCAGTACTTC. This encodes CASSYRLGGETQYF.

This clone turned up a few times. This sequence joins TRBV5-4 and TRBJ1-2, with D hard to call. The CDR3 spans 14 residues. Germline-derived CDR1 and CDR2 are SGHNT and YYREEE (reference sequence). V was pared by 0 bases and J by 0 bases, with 6 bases between. This CDR3 reads CASSLDGANYGYTF. The CDR3, as DNA: TGTGCCAGCAGCTTGGACGGAGCTAACTATGGCTACACCTTC.

The chain links TRBV7-9 to TRBJ2-7; 11 nucleotides agree with TRBD1. The V and J ends lost 5 bases and 5 bases, in that order; junction bases with no gene match: 8. CDR1 and CDR2 (germline): SEHNR, FQNEAQ (reference sequence). This CDR3 has 15 residues. The CDR3 DNA sequence: TGTGCCAGCAGCCCAGGGGACAGGGGGAGCCACGAGCAGTACTTC. Protein product: CASSPGDRGSHEQYF.

This chain uses TRBV4-2 with TRBJ2-5; 12 nucleotides match TRBD2. CDR3 size: 17 residues. The germline V gene has CDR1 LGHNA and CDR2 YNFKEQ. J lost 1 base, V lost 1 base, and 4 bases had no gene match. The CDR3 sequence is CASSQAQTSGSQETQYF. CDR3 DNA sequence: TGTGCCAGCAGCCAAGCCCAGACTAGCGGGAGCCAAGAGACCCAGTACTTC.

J is TRBJ1-5 and V is TRBV5-6; D perhaps matches TRBD1 (5 bases). The CDR3 loop spans 14 amino acids. Germline V gene sequence: CDR1 SGHDT, CDR2 YYEEEE. Trimming pared 1 base from V and 5 bases from J, leaving 10 bases between. The chain's CDR3 is CASSLWVGHQPQHF. The CDR3 nucleotides are TGTGCCAGCAGCTTGTGGGTGGGGCATCAGCCCCAGCATTTT.

The V gene is TRBV25-1, the J gene TRBJ2-3; maybe TRBD2 (6 bases). Trimming left V 10 bases short and J 6 bases short, with 11 bases between. CDR1 MGHDK and CDR2 SYGVNS come from the germline V gene. The CDR3 is 11 amino acids. The CDR3 here is CATGLSDTQYF. The CDR3 DNA follows: TGTGCCACGGGACTTTCCGATACGCAGTATTTT.

CDR3 bases: TGTGCCAGCAGCGGACAGGGACAGGGAGTAGACACTGAAGCTTTCTTT. Encoded protein: CASSGQGQGVDTEAFF. The gene calls are TRBV9 and TRBJ1-1; 9 bases map to TRBD1. The length of the CDR3 is 16 residues. Germline assignment: CDR1 SGDLS and CDR2 YYNGEE. V shed 3 bases, J shed 3 bases, and the junction held 9 bases outside the gene matches.

The chain carries TRBV15 and TRBJ2-3; TRBD1 matches at 11 bases. V gave up 2 bases and J gave up 1 base; unmatched junction bases: 14. The CDR3 has 20 amino acids. Per the germline V gene, CDR1 is LNHNV and CDR2 is YYDKDF (reference sequence). The CDR3 DNA reads TGTGCCACCAGCAGACCCATCGGACAGGGGGCAACTGGCGGCACAGATACGCAGTATTTT. Residues: CATSRPIGQGATGGTDTQYF.

The chain couples TRBV9 to TRBJ2-1, with 7 bases matching TRBD2. The CDR3 consists of 13 residues. Losses at the gene ends were 3 bases for V and 9 bases for J; bases not matched to a gene: 6. Germline V lookup: CDR1 SGDLS, CDR2 YYNGEE. The CDR3 region is CASSARSGGEQFF. The DNA of the CDR3 is TGTGCCAGCAGCGCCAGATCGGGGGGTGAGCAGTTCTTC.

This chain links TRBV5-6 with TRBJ1-2, with TRBD1 matching 10 bases. Germline values: CDR1 SGHDT, CDR2 YYEEEE. The ends lost 3 bases at V and 4 bases at J; junction bases unmatched: 3. This CDR3 has 14 residues. The CDR3 nucleotides read TGTGCCAGCAGCTCGGACAGGGGGGGCTATGGCTACACCTTC. Translated: CASSSDRGGYGYTF.

The CDR3 loop is CASTTGNTIYF. The CDR3 bases are TGTGCCAGCACCACTGGAAACACCATATATTTT. The J gene is TRBJ1-3, the V gene TRBV6-5; D uncertain. The V and J ends lost 7 bases and 2 bases respectively, with 3 bases between them. Per the germline V gene, CDR1 is MNHEY and CDR2 is SVGAGI. The CDR3 runs to 11 residues.

This clone showed up just a few times. The V call is TRBV6-5, the J call TRBJ1-2; TRBD1 matches at 9 bases. The CDR3 runs 14 residues. CDR1 is MNHEY, CDR2 SVGAGI, per germline. The J segment lost 6 bases and the V segment lost 7 bases, leaving 9 bases of the junction unmatched. The CDR3 nucleotides read TGTGCCAGCAATACAGGGGGCAGTCGCGATGGCTACACCTTC. Translation: CASNTGGSRDGYTF.

The gene calls are TRBV27 and TRBJ1-4, with 11 bases that match TRBD1. CDR1 and CDR2 (germline): MNHEY, SMNVEV (reference sequence). The CDR3 length is 17 residues. The V gene end was trimmed by 6 bases and the J gene end by 5 bases; junction bases not matched to a gene: 11. CDR3 region: CASRTLNRDRGNEKLFF. The CDR3 DNA sequence: TGTGCCAGCAGAACCTTGAACCGGGACAGGGGGAATGAAAAACTGTTTTTT.

CDR3 sequence: CASSFSSGGSSTDTQYF. DNA for the CDR3: TGTGCCAGCAGCTTTTCTAGCGGGGGCTCTAGCACAGATACGCAGTATTTT. This chain connects TRBV7-3 to TRBJ2-3; TRBD2 aligns across 10 bases. CDR1 SGHTA and CDR2 FQGTGA come from the germline V gene. This CDR3 is 17 amino acids long. V shed 3 bases and J 0 bases; nucleotides not matched to a gene: 6.

This chain uses TRBV4-3 with TRBJ2-5, with D possibly being TRBD1 (5 bases). With 0 bases removed from V and 4 bases from J, the gap between germline ends came to 21 bases. Germline lookup yields CDR1 LGHNA and CDR2 YSLEER. This CDR3 region has 18 residues. DNA for the CDR3: TGCGCCAGCAGCCAAGAGGGCGACAGTTACGACAGTCGAGAGACCCAGTACTTC. Amino acids: CASSQEGDSYDSRETQYF.

CDR3 DNA sequence: TGTGCCAGCAGCTCCAGGACTAGCGGGATAGGTGACAATGAGCAGTTCTTC. This codes for CASSSRTSGIGDNEQFF. The chain recombines TRBV9 with TRBJ2-1; 12 nucleotides agree with TRBD2. In germline, CDR1 is SGDLS, CDR2 YYNGEE. The ends lost 4 bases at V and 5 bases at J; junction bases unmatched: 10. This CDR3 is built from 17 residues.

This clone was counted only a few times. The CDR3 DNA reads TGTGCCAGTAGTATCAGGGCAGAGCCCTACGAGCAGTACTTC. Translating it yields CASSIRAEPYEQYF. This rearrangement joins TRBV19 to TRBJ2-7; D perhaps matches TRBD1 (5 bases). Germline V CDR1 and CDR2: LNHDA, SQIVND (reference sequence). V lost 3 bases and J 2 bases, leaving 11 bases between the germline ends. This CDR3 is built from 14 residues.

This clone was detected a few times. Given a far larger clone just one base away, this is likely a sequencing read error. V usage is TRBV5-4 and J usage is TRBJ1-1, with a possible D match to TRBD1 (6 bases). Looked up from germline, CDR1 is SGHNT and CDR2 is YYREEE (reference sequence). The CDR3 has 14 residues. Trimming pared 0 bases from V and 1 base from J, leaving 7 bases between. In DNA, the CDR3 is TGTGCCAGCAGCTTGGGACAGGCGAACACTGAAGCTTTCTTT. Protein: CASSLGQANTEAFF.

V gene TRBV27 combines with J gene TRBJ2-5; 10 bases align to TRBD1. With the DNA end fitting TRBJ2-7 better, the J assignment may be wrong. Germline V gene data show CDR1 as MNHEY and CDR2 as SMNVEV (reference sequence). The CDR3 is made up of 18 amino acids. The CDR3 DNA reads as TGTGCCAGCAGTCTACTCCGATCCGGGACAGGGGTTTCCTACGAGCAGTACTTC. Protein product: CASSLLRSGTGVSYEQYF.

This clone has more than one count but fewer than ten. The genes are TRBV5-5 and TRBJ1-1; D ambiguous. V lost 0 bases and J 5 bases, leaving 17 bases between the germline ends. CDR3 length equals 16 residues. Per germline, CDR1 SGHKS and CDR2 YYEKEE (reference sequence). The CDR3 spells CASSLVFARGGTEAFF. In nucleotides, the CDR3 is TGTGCCAGCAGCTTGGTTTTCGCTAGAGGAGGGACTGAAGCTTTCTTT. Based on the CDR3 plus reference TRBV5-5 and TRBJ1-1, the full variable domain is DAGVTQSPTHLIKTRGQQVTLRCSPISGHKSVSWYQQVLGQGPQFIFQYYEKEERGRGNFPDRFSARQFPNYSSELNVNALLLGDSALYLCASSLVFARGGTEAFFGQGTRLTVV.

This chain links TRBV6-1 with TRBJ2-7; 9 nucleotides agree with TRBD1. V dropped 9 bases and J dropped 1; count of bases not matched to a gene: 7. The CDR3 spans 14 residues. CDR1 MNHNS and CDR2 SASEGT come from the germline V gene. The DNA for the CDR3 is TGTGCCAGTACCGGGACAGGGAAATCCTACGAGCAGTACTTC. Its protein product is CASTGTGKSYEQYF.

The genes are TRBV6-6 and TRBJ2-7, with D possibly matching TRBD2 (5 bases). This CDR3 is built from 15 residues. In germline, CDR1 is MNHNY, CDR2 SVGAGI (reference sequence). The V end was cut by 7 bases, the J end by 6 bases, with 22 bases between. The CDR3 region is CASTERAGALPEQYF. As DNA, the CDR3 is TGTGCCAGCACCGAGAGGGCAGGAGCCCTCCCCGAGCAGTACTTC.

The rearrangement links TRBV28 to TRBJ1-3; 7 bases fit TRBD1. V shed 7 bases and J 8 bases; nucleotides not matched to a gene: 11. Germline V lookup: CDR1 MDHEN, CDR2 SYDVKM. CDR3 length: 14 amino acids. CDR3 nucleotide sequence: TGTGCCAGCATGCGGACAGGTCTCGCGGACACCATATATTTT. This encodes CASMRTGLADTIYF.

This sequence joins TRBV9 and TRBJ2-5, with D tentatively TRBD2 (6 bases). V lost 3 bases, J lost 0 bases, and 12 bases lay in between. In germline, CDR1 is SGDLS, CDR2 YYNGEE. The CDR3 extends over 15 amino acids. The CDR3: CASSEIRGNQETQYF. The CDR3 nucleotides are TGTGCCAGCAGCGAAATCCGGGGGAACCAAGAGACCCAGTACTTC.